This T cell receptor beta chain was identified in a study of lymphopenia after photon versus proton radiotherapy. Overall study results and limits: Better survival with proton therapy was suggested as possible, not demonstrated. Photon-treated patients lost naive T cells and TCR diversity; proton-treated stayed stable.

The CDR3 runs to 13 residues. Trimming stripped 5 bases from V and 2 bases from J, with 10 bases between. Germline V gene sequence: CDR1 SNHLY, CDR2 FYNNEI. Here immunoSEQ multiplex PCR was the method, and the copy in TCRdb shows in-frame clones only, minus some. The sample consists of some 30,000 clones, roughly 89% of them appearing once. Concerning this clone: What it recognizes is unknown.

The material sequenced was peripheral blood, taken from a patient treated with proton-based radiotherapy. The receptor was isolated from a woman aged 55-75 years with cholangiocarcinoma. Some clones in this sample may be carry-over from other donors' samples. The V and J genes are TRBV2 and TRBJ2-7; D is uncertain. The CDR3 spells CASSIYTAYEQYF. CDR3 nucleotides: TGTGCCAGCAGTATCTATACTGCCTACGAGCAGTACTTC.